The present TCR beta chain was sequenced within a study of cytomegalovirus exposure and HLA in healthy donors. Study-wide results and limits: Investigators reported approximately 170 TCR beta chains as tied to cytomegalovirus.

Germline V gives CDR1 LNHDA, CDR2 SQIVND (reference sequence). Trimming removed 5 bases from V and 2 bases from J; junction bases left unmatched: 7. The CDR3 sequence is 17 residues long. A remark on this clone: The antigen is undetermined.

In the PCR, 60 Vbeta and 13 Jbeta primers were used. The assay was immunoSEQ multiplex PCR, and TCRdb's table has in-frame clones only and misses some. The sample records about 180,000 clones, approximately 80% being singletons. The rearrangement joins TRBV19 to TRBJ2-3; 13 bases are a match to TRBD2. The TCR was taken from a man aged 55 to 70 in good health and CMV-seronegative. Sequencing was carried out using PBMCs. The CDR3 sequence: CASSSPGTSGITDTQYF. CDR3 nucleotides: TGTGCCAGTAGTTCTCCGGGGACTAGCGGGATCACAGATACGCAGTATTTT.